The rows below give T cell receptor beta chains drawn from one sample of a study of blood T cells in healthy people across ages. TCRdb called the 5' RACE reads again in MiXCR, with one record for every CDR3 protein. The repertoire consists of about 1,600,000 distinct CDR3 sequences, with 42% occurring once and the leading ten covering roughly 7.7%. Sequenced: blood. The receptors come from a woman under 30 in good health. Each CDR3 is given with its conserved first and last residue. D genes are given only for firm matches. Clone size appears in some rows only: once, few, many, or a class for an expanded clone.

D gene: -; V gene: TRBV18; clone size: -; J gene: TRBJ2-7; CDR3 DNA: TGTGCCAGCTCACCACGGCCAGGGGGGGTTTCGGCCTACGAGCAGTACTTC; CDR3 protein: CASSPRPGGVSAYEQYF
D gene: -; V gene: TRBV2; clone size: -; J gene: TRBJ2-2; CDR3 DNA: TGTGACAGCAGTTACCTGAACGCTCACACCGGGGAGCTGTTTTTT; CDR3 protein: CDSSYLNAHTGELFF
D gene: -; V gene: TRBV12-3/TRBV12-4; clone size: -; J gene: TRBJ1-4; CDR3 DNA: TGTGCCAGCAGTCCAGGGAAAAAACTGTTTTTT; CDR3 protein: CASSPGKKLFF
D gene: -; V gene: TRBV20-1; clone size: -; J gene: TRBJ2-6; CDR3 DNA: TGCAGTGCTAGTCAGAATTCTGGGGCCAACGTCCTGACTTTC; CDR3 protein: CSASQNSGANVLTF
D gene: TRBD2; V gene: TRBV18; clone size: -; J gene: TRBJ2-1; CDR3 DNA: TGTGCCAGCTCACCTCGGGCTAGCGGGGACAATGAGCAGTTCTTC; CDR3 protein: CASSPRASGDNEQFF
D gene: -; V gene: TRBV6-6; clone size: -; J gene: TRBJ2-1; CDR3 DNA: TGTGCCAGCAGTTACGGAGGGGGGTATGAGCAGTTCTTC; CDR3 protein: CASSYGGGYEQFF
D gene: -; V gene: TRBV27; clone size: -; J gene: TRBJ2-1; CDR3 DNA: TGTGCCAGCAGAATACTACAGGGAGGAGAGTTAAATGAGCAGTTCTTC; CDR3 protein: CASRILQGGELNEQFF
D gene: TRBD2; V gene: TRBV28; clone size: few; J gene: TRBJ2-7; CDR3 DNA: TGTGCCAGCAGTACCGGGGGGGTGAGCTCCTACGAGCAGTACTTC; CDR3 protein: CASSTGGVSSYEQYF
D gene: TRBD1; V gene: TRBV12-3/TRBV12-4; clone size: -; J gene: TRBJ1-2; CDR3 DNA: TGTGCCAGCAGTTATTTAGGTAGGGGGCCTGGCTATGGCTACACCTTC; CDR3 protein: CASSYLGRGPGYGYTF
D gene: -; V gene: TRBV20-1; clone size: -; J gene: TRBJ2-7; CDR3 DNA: TGCAGTGCTGACCGTCCGGCGGGTTCCGCTTCCTACGAGCAGTACTTC; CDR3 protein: CSADRPAGSASYEQYF
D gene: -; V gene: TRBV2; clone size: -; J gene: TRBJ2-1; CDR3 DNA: TGTGCCAACAGTGAACAGGGACCCGCCGAAGAGTTCTTC; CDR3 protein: CANSEQGPAEEFF
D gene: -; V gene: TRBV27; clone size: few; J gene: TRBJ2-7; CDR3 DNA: TGTGCCAGCAGTTCCGACTGGGCCTACGAGCAGTACTTC; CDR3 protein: CASSSDWAYEQYF
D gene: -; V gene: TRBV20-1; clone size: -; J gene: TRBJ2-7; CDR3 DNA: TGCAGTGCTAGAGAGACAGACTACAATGAGCAGTACTTC; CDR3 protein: CSARETDYNEQYF
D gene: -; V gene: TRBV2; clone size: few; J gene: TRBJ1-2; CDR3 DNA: TGTGCCAGCAGGACGACGGGTTGGTATGGCTACACCTTC; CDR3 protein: CASRTTGWYGYTF
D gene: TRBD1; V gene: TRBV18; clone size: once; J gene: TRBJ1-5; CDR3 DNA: TGTGCCAGCTCGCAGTACGGGACAGGGGGTCATCAGCCCCAGCATTTT; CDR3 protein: CASSQYGTGGHQPQHF
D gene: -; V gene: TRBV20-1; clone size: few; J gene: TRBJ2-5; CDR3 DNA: TGCAGTGCTTTATACTCCGGGCAAGAGACCCAGTACTTC; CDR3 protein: CSALYSGQETQYF
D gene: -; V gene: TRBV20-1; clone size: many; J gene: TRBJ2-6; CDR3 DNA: TGCAGTGCTAGTACCGGGGGTGCCAACGTCCTGACTTTC; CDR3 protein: CSASTGGANVLTF
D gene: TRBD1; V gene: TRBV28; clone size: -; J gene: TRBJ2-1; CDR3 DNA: TGTGCCAGCAGTTTACAGGACAGGGCCTACAATGAGCAGTTCTTC; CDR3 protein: CASSLQDRAYNEQFF
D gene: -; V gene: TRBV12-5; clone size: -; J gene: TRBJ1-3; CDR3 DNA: TGTGCCATATCCCTTACCGACTCTGGAAACACCATATATTTT; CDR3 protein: CAISLTDSGNTIYF
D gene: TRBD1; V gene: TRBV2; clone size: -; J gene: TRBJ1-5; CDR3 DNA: TGTGCCAGCAGTCGTCGATCCGGGACAGGGGCTCAGCCCCAGCATTTT; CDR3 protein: CASSRRSGTGAQPQHF
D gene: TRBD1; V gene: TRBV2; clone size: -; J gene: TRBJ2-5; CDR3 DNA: TGTGCCAGCGACCATACCTATACAGGGGGCGGCAAAGAGACCCAGTACTTC; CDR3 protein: CASDHTYTGGGKETQYF
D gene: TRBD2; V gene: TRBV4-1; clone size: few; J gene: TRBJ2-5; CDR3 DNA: TGCGCCAGCAGCCAAGTACAGGCGAGGGAGGGCCGCGTGGAGACCCAGTACTTC; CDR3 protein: CASSQVQAREGRVETQYF
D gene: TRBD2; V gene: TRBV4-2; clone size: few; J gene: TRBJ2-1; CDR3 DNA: TGTGCCAGCAGCCAAGTCGTCTTAGCGGGAACCAATGAGCAGTTCTTC; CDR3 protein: CASSQVVLAGTNEQFF
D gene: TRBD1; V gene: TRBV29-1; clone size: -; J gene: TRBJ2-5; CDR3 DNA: TGCAGCGTTGGACCCAACAACGACAGGGCAGAGACCCAGTACTTC; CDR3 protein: CSVGPNNDRAETQYF
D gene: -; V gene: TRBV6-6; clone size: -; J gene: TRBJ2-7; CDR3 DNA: TGTGCCAGCAGTTACATTCTGGGGGGCGAGCAGTACTTC; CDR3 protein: CASSYILGGEQYF
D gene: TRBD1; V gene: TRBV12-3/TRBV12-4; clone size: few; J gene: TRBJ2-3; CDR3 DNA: TGTGCCAGCAGTAGGTACAGGGGAGATACGCAGTATTTT; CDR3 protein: CASSRYRGDTQYF
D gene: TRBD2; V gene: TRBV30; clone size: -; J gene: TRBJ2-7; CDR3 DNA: TGTGCCTGGGGCGGGACTAGCGGATACGAGCAGTACTTC; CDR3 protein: CAWGGTSGYEQYF
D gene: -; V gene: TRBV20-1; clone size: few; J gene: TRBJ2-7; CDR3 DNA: TGCAGTGCTGGGGTGGTCGAGCAGTACTTC; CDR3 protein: CSAGVVEQYF
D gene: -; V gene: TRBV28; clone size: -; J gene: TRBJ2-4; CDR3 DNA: TGTGCCAGCAGTTCTGAGACGGGCAGGGTCCCCAAAAACATTCAGTACTTC; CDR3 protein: CASSSETGRVPKNIQYF
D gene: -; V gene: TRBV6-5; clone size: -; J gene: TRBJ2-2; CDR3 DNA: TGTGCCAGCAGTTACTCGCCACTTTATACCGGGGAGCTGTTTTTT; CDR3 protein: CASSYSPLYTGELFF
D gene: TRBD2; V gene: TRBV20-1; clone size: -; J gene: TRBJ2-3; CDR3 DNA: TGCAGTGCTAGTTTGACCACCGTAGCGGGAGCTGCAGATACGCAGTATTTT; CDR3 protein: CSASLTTVAGAADTQYF
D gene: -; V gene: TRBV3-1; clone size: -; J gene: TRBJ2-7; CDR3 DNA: TGTGCCAGCAGCCAAGAAGAGAGGGCTAGCAAAGCCTACGAGCAGTACTTC; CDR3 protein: CASSQEERASKAYEQYF
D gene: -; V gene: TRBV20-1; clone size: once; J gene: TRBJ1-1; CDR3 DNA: TGCAGTGCGGTCTACGACACTGAAGCTTTCTTT; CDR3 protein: CSAVYDTEAFF